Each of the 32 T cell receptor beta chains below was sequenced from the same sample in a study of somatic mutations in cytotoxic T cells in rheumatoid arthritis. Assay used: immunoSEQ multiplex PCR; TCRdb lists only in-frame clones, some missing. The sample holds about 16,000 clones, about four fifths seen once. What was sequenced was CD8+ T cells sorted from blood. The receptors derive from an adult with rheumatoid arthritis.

CDR3 in amino acids: CATSRDLGTSGNTIYF. The CDR3 nucleotides read TGTGCCACCAGCAGAGATCTGGGGACCTCTGGAAACACCATATATTTT. The chain employs TRBV15 and TRBJ1-3; weak D call: TRBD1 (5 bases). Trimming removed 0 bases from V and 0 bases from J, with 9 bases in between. Germline V lookup: CDR1 LNHNV, CDR2 YYDKDF (reference sequence). The CDR3 loop spans 16 amino acids.

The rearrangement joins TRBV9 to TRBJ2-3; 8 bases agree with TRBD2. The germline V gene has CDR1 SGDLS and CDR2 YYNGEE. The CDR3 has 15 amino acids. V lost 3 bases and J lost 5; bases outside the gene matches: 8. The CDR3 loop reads CASSDSGDLIDTQYF. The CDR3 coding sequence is TGTGCCAGCAGCGATAGCGGGGATTTAATAGATACGCAGTATTTT.

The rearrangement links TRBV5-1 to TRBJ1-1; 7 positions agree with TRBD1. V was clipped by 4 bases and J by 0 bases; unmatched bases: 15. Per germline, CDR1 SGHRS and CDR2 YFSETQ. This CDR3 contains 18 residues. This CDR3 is CASSLRGQGDILNTEAFF. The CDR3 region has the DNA TGCGCCAGCAGCCTAAGGGGGCAGGGGGACATATTGAACACTGAAGCTTTCTTT.

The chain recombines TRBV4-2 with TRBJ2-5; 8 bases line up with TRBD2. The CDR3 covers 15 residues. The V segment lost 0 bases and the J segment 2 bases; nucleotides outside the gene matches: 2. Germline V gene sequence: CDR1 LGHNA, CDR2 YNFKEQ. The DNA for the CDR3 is TGTGCCAGCAGCCAAGAAACGGGGGGGCAAGAGACCCAGTACTTC. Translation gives CASSQETGGQETQYF.

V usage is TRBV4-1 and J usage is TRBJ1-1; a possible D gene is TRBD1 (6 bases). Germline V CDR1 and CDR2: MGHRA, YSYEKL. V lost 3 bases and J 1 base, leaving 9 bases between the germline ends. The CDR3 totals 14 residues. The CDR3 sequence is CASSQRTANTEAFF. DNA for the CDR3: TGCGCCAGCAGCCAGCGGACAGCGAACACTGAAGCTTTCTTT.

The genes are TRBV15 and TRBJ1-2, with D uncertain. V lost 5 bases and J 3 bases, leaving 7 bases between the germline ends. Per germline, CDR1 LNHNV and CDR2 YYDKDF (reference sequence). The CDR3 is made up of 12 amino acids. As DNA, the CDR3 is TGTGCCACCAGCGTGGATCACTATGGCTACACCTTC. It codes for CATSVDHYGYTF.

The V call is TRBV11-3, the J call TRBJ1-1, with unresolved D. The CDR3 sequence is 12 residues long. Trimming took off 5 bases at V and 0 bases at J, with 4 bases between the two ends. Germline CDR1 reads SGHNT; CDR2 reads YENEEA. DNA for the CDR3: TGTGCCAGCAGCCCTATGAACACTGAAGCTTTCTTT. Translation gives CASSPMNTEAFF.

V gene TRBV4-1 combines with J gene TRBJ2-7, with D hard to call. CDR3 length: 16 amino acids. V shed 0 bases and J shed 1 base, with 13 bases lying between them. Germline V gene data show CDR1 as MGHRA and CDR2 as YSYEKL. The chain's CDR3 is CASSQEAPPKSYEQYF. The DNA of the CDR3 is TGCGCCAGCAGCCAAGAGGCACCGCCTAAATCCTACGAGCAGTACTTC.

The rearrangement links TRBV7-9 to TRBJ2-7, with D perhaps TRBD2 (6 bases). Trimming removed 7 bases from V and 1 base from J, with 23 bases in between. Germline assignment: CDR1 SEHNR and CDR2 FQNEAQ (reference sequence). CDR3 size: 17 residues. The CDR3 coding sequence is TGTGCCAGCAAAGGGCAGGGCCGAGACCGGGGGTCCTACGAGCAGTACTTC. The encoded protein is CASKGQGRDRGSYEQYF.

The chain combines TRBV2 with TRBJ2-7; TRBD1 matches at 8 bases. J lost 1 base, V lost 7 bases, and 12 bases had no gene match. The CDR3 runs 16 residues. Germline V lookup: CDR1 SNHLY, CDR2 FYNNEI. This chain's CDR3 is CASTLGNRGDSYEQYF. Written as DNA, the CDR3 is TGTGCCAGCACCCTGGGGAACAGGGGGGATTCCTACGAGCAGTACTTC.

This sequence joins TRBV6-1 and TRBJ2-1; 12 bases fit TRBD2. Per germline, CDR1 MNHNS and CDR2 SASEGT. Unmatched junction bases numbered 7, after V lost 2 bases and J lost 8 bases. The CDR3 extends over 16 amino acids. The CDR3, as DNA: TGTGCCAGCAGTGAAACAGGACTAGCGGGGTTCGATGAGCAGTTCTTC. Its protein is CASSETGLAGFDEQFF.

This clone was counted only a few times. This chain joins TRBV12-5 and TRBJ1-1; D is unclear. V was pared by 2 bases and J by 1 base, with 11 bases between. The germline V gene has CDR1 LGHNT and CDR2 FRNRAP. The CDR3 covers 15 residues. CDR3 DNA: TGTGCTAGTGGTTTGTCTATCATGGGGAACACTGAAGCTTTCTTT. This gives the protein CASGLSIMGNTEAFF.

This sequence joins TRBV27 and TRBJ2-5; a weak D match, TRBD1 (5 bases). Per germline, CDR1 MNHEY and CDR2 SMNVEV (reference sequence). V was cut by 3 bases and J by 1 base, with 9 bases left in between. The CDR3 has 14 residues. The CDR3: CASSFLDSQETQYF. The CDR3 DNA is TGTGCCAGCAGTTTTTTAGACAGCCAAGAGACCCAGTACTTC.

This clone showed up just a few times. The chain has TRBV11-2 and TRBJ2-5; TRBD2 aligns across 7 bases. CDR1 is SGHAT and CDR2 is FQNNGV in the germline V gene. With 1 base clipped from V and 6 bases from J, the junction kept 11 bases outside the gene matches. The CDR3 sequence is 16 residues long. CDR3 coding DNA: TGTGCCAGCAGCTTAGGATCACCCCAACTAGCGAAGACCCAGTACTTC. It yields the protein CASSLGSPQLAKTQYF.

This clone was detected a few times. The CDR3 loop reads CASSVGVSNQPQHF. The CDR3, as DNA: TGTGCCAGCAGCGTCGGTGTTAGCAATCAGCCCCAGCATTTT. This chain connects TRBV9 to TRBJ1-5; D call uncertain. Germline CDR1 reads SGDLS; CDR2 reads YYNGEE. Trimming removed 2 bases at V and 0 bases at J, with 6 bases between. The CDR3 is 14 residues long.

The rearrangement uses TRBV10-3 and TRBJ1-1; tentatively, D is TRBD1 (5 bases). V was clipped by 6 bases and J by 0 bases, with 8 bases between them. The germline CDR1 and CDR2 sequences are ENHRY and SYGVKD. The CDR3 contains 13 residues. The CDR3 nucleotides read TGTGCCATCAGCAGACAGCTGAACACTGAAGCTTTCTTT. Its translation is CAISRQLNTEAFF.

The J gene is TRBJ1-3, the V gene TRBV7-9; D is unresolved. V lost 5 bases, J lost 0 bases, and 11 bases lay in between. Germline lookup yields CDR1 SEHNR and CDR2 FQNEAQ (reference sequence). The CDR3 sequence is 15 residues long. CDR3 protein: CASSLVGNSGNTIYF. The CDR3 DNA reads TGTGCCAGCAGCCTTGTGGGCAACTCTGGAAACACCATATATTTT.

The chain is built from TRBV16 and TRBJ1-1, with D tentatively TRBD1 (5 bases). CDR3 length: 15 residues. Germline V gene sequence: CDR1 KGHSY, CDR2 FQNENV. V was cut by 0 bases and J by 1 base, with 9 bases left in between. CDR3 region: CASSQSGEGNTEAFF. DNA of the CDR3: TGTGCCAGCAGCCAATCGGGGGAGGGGAACACTGAAGCTTTCTTT.

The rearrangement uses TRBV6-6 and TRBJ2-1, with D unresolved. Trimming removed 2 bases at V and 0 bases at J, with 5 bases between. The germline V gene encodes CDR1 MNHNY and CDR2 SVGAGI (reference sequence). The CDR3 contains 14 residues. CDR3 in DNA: TGTGCCAGCAGTTACACCCGCTCCTACAATGAGCAGTTCTTC. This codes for CASSYTRSYNEQFF.

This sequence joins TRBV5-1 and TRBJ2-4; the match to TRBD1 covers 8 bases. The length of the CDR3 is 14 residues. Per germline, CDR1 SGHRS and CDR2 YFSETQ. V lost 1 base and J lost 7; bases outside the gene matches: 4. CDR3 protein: CASSLRQGANIQYF. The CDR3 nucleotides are TGCGCCAGCAGCTTGAGGCAGGGGGCGAACATTCAGTACTTC.

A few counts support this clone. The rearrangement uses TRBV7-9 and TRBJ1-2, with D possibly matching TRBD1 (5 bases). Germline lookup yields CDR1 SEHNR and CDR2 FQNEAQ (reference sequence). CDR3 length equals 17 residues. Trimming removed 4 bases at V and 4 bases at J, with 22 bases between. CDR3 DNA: TGTGCCAGCAGCTACCTTGTAACCGGGGCCTCTAGCTATGGCTACACCTTC. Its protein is CASSYLVTGASSYGYTF.

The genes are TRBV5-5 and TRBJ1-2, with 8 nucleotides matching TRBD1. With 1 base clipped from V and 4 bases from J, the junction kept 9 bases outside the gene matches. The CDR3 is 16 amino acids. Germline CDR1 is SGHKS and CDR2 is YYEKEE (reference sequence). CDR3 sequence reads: CASSLIRTGRGYGYTF. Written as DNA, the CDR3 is TGTGCCAGCAGCTTGATCCGGACAGGGCGTGGCTATGGCTACACCTTC. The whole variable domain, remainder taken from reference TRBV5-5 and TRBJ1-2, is DAGVTQSPTHLIKTRGQQVTLRCSPISGHKSVSWYQQVLGQGPQFIFQYYEKEERGRGNFPDRFSARQFPNYSSELNVNALLLGDSALYLCASSLIRTGRGYGYTFGSGTRLTVV.

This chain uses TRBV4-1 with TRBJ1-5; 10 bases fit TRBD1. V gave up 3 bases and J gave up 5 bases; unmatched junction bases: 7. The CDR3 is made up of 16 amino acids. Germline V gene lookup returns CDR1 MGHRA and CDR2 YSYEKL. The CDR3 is CASSQAETGGYQPQHF. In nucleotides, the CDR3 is TGCGCCAGCAGCCAGGCCGAGACAGGGGGCTATCAGCCCCAGCATTTT.

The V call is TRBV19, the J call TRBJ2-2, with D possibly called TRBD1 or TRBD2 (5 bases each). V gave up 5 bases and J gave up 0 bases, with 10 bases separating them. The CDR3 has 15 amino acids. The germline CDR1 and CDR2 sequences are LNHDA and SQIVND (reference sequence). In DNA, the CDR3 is TGTGCCAGTAGTGCCGGGACCCCGAACACCGGGGAGCTGTTTTTT. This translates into CASSAGTPNTGELFF. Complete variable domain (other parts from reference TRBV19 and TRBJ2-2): DGGITQSPKYLFRKEGQNVTLSCEQNLNHDAMYWYRQDPGQGLRLIYYSQIVNDFQKGDIAEGYSVSREKKESFPLTVTSAQKNPTAFYLCASSAGTPNTGELFFGEGSRLTVL.

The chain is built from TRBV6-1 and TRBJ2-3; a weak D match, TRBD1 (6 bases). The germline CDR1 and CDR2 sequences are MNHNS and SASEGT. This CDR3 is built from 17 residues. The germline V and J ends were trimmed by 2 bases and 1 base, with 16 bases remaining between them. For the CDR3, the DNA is TGTGCCAGCAGTGAATCGACAGGAGCAGGTCGCACAGATACGCAGTATTTT. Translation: CASSESTGAGRTDTQYF.

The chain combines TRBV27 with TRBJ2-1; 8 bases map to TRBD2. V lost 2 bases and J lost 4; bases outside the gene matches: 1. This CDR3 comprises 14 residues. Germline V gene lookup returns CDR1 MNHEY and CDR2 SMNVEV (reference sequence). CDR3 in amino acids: CASSLAGGYNEQFF. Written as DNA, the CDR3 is TGTGCCAGCAGTTTAGCGGGGGGATACAATGAGCAGTTCTTC.

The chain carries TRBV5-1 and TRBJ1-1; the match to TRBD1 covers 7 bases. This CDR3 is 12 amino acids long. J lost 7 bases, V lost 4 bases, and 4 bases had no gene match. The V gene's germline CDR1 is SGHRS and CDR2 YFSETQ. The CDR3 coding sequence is TGCGCCAGCAGCGGTGACAGGGTTGAAGCTTTCTTT. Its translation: CASSGDRVEAFF.

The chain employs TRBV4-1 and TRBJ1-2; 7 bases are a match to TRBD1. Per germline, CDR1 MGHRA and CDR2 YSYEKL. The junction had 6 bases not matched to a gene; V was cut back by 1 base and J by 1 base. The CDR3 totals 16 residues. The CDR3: CASSQVPRGSNYGYTF. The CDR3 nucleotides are TGCGCCAGCAGCCAAGTACCCAGGGGGAGTAACTATGGCTACACCTTC.

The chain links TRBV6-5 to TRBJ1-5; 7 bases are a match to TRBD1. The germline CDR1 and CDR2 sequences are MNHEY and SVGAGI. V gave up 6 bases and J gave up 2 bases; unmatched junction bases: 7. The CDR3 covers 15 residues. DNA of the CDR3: TGTGCCAGCAGACGCCGACAGGGCGGCAATCAGCCCCAGCATTTT. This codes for CASRRRQGGNQPQHF.

The CDR3 DNA reads TGTGCCAGCAGTGAAGACAGAGACTATAATTCACCCCTCCACTTT. Amino acids: CASSEDRDYNSPLHF. The V call is TRBV5-6, the J call TRBJ1-6; D may be TRBD1 (5 bases). This CDR3 has 15 amino acids. The V gene lost 5 bases and the J gene lost 3 bases, with 12 bases spanning the gap. Germline lookup yields CDR1 SGHDT and CDR2 YYEEEE.

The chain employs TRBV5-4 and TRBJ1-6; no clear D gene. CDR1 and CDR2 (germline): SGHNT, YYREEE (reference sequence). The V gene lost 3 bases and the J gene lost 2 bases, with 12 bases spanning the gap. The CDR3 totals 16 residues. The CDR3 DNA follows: TGTGCCAGCAGCTCCCCTCAAGGAACCTATAATTCACCCCTCCACTTT. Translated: CASSSPQGTYNSPLHF.

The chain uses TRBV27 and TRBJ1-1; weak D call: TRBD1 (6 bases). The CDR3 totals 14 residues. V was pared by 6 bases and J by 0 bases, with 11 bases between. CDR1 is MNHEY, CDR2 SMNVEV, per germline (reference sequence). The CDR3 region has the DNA TGTGCCAGCAGGACAGGACTTTTGAACACTGAAGCTTTCTTT. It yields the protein CASRTGLLNTEAFF.